Presented here are 16 T cell receptor beta chains from one specimen sequenced in a study of vaccination and CD4 T cells after COVID-19. The Oncomine TCR Beta short-read assay was applied to DNA of cultured CD4+ T cells. Using its own MiXCR run on the PCR reads, TCRdb lists one record per CDR3 protein. This table holds 9,500 to 15,000 distinct CDR3 sequences, roughly two fifths found once. Specified treatment: roughly ten-day PBMC culture with coronavirus spike peptide pools or control peptides (ViraFEST assay). The antigens of these receptors remain unknown. Sequencing was done on a sample of cultured CD4+ T cells from blood. These receptors originate from a human donor with COVID-19.

The V and J genes are TRBV7-6 and TRBJ2-2; the D gene is possibly TRBD2 (6 bases). CDR1 and CDR2 from the germline V gene are SGHVS and FNYEAQ. The CDR3 covers 16 residues. Trimming stripped 5 bases from V and 0 bases from J, with 13 bases between. The CDR3 region is CASSPRRGTNTGELFF. Written as DNA, the CDR3 is TGTGCCAGCAGCCCACGACGGGGGACGAACACCGGGGAGCTGTTTTTT.

Only a few counts were recorded for this clonotype. The chain is built from TRBV20-1 and TRBJ1-4; D is uncertain. The germline V and J ends were trimmed by 0 bases and 5 bases, with 10 bases remaining between them. CDR1 and CDR2 (germline): DFQATT, SNEGSKA (reference sequence). This CDR3 contains 14 residues. The CDR3 sequence: CSARDPPGNEKLFF. CDR3 DNA sequence: TGCAGTGCTAGAGATCCTCCCGGGAATGAAAAACTGTTTTTT.

The chain has TRBV28 and TRBJ2-2; no clear D gene. The ends were cut back, 3 bases at V and 7 bases at J, with 6 bases in the middle. The CDR3 consists of 12 residues. The germline V gene encodes CDR1 MDHEN and CDR2 SYDVKM. The CDR3 nucleotides read TGTGCCAGCAGTTTGGAACGCGGGGAGCTGTTTTTT. This gives the protein CASSLERGELFF.

The chain couples TRBV7-2 to TRBJ2-5; D ambiguous. Trimming took off 2 bases at V and 0 bases at J, with 10 bases between the two ends. The CDR3 spans 15 residues. The germline gives CDR1 SGHTA, CDR2 FQGNSA. As DNA, the CDR3 is TGTGCCAGCAGCTTATTGAGGCTACACCAAGAGACCCAGTACTTC. Translating gives CASSLLRLHQETQYF.

This clonotype is medium-sized within its sample. The chain links TRBV20-1 to TRBJ1-2; 11 bases fit TRBD1. Germline V lookup: CDR1 DFQATT, CDR2 SNEGSKA (reference sequence). V was pared by 1 base and J by 8 bases, with 6 bases of the junction left unmatched. The CDR3 is 14 residues long. DNA for the CDR3: TGCAGTGCTAGAGTGGGACAGGGGGTAGGAGGCTACACCTTC. Its protein product is CSARVGQGVGGYTF.

The chain has TRBV12-3 or TRBV12-4 and TRBJ1-5; D is uncertain. The ends were cut back, 5 bases at V and 3 bases at J, with 5 bases in the middle. The CDR3 is 12 residues long. CDR3: CASSSNNQPQHF. The CDR3 DNA reads TGTGCCAGCAGTAGTAACAATCAGCCCCAGCATTTT.

This clonotype was counted only a few times. The chain combines TRBV7-9 with TRBJ1-5; a possible D gene is TRBD1 (6 bases). This CDR3 is built from 15 residues. Looked up from germline, CDR1 is SEHNR and CDR2 is FQNEAQ (reference sequence). V lost 2 bases and J lost 4, with 12 bases in between. In DNA form, the CDR3 reads TGTGCCAGCAGCTTATCCGGGGGCCGGAATCAGCCCCAGCATTTT. Protein product: CASSLSGGRNQPQHF.

The V and J genes are TRBV6-2 or TRBV6-3 and TRBJ1-5, with D unresolved. Per germline, CDR1 MNHEY and CDR2 SVGEGT. CDR3 length equals 13 residues. V was trimmed by 9 bases and J by 0 bases, leaving 9 bases between them. The CDR3 spells CASTDYSNQPQHF. The CDR3 DNA follows: TGTGCCAGTACAGACTATAGCAATCAGCCCCAGCATTTT.

This clonotype came up a few times. The chain uses TRBV7-9 and TRBJ1-1; D unresolved. CDR1 and CDR2 from the germline V gene are SEHNR and FQNEAQ (reference sequence). The CDR3 sequence is 14 residues long. Trimming took off 1 base at V and 4 bases at J, with 10 bases between the two ends. The chain's CDR3 is CASSLVSVGTEAFF. CDR3 nucleotide sequence: TGTGCCAGCAGCTTAGTTTCGGTGGGCACTGAAGCTTTCTTT.

The chain carries TRBV7-2 and TRBJ1-5; D ambiguous. Germline V gene sequence: CDR1 SGHTA, CDR2 FQGNSA. With 2 bases removed from V and 3 bases from J, the gap between germline ends came to 8 bases. This CDR3 region has 14 residues. The CDR3 reads CASSLRRNNQPQHF. The CDR3 region has the DNA TGTGCCAGCAGCTTAAGGCGGAACAATCAGCCCCAGCATTTT.

V usage is TRBV5-5 and J usage is TRBJ1-1, with TRBD1 matching 7 bases. In germline, CDR1 is SGHKS, CDR2 YYEKEE (reference sequence). Trimming took 4 bases from V and 1 from J; bases not matched to a gene: 16. This CDR3 contains 18 residues. The CDR3 loop is CASSPFGQASSRNTEAFF. For the CDR3, the DNA is TGTGCCAGCAGCCCCTTCGGACAGGCCTCCTCGAGGAACACTGAAGCTTTCTTT.

This clonotype showed up just a few times. Mismatch with germline at one junction end may stem from a read error. The V call is TRBV7-7, the J call TRBJ2-5; possible D gene TRBD2, 5 bases. The germline gives CDR1 SSHAT, CDR2 FNYEAQ (reference sequence). The CDR3 is made up of 16 amino acids. The CDR3 region is CASSPRALGSGETQYF. The CDR3 bases are TGTGCTAGCAGCCCTCGAGCCTTGGGGTCGGGGGAGACCCAGTACTTC.

The rearrangement uses TRBV28 and TRBJ1-2; TRBD1 agrees at 8 bases. Germline trimming cut 5 bases from V and 4 bases from J; bases unmatched to any gene: 9. Per germline, CDR1 MDHEN and CDR2 SYDVKM. The CDR3 spans 15 residues. For the CDR3, the DNA is TGTGCCAGCAGTCCGACCCCCGACAGGGGCTATGGCTACACCTTC. Translating it yields CASSPTPDRGYGYTF.

The gene calls are TRBV6-1 and TRBJ2-3; 9 nucleotides align to TRBD1. This CDR3 has 12 residues. Germline V gene data show CDR1 as MNHNS and CDR2 as SASEGT. Trimming cost V 6 bases and J 6 bases; bases outside gene matches: 1. CDR3 protein: CASRQGADTQYF. The CDR3 nucleotides read TGTGCCAGCAGACAGGGGGCTGATACGCAGTATTTT.

This clonotype came up a few times. V gene TRBV2 combines with J gene TRBJ2-7, with no clear D. The CDR3 extends over 12 amino acids. Germline lookup yields CDR1 SNHLY and CDR2 FYNNEI. Trimming took off 3 bases at V and 5 bases at J, with 8 bases between the two ends. The CDR3 is CASSDPPNEQYF. The CDR3 DNA is TGTGCCAGCAGTGATCCCCCGAACGAGCAGTACTTC.

The V call is TRBV3-1, the J call TRBJ1-3; D may be TRBD1 (5 bases). Germline values: CDR1 LGHDT, CDR2 YNNKEL (reference sequence). The ends were cut back, 1 base at V and 5 bases at J, with 12 bases in the middle. This CDR3 contains 15 residues. The DNA for the CDR3 is TGTGCCAGCAGCCAAGTAGCAGGGTGTAGAAACACCATATATTTT. This encodes CASSQVAGCRNTIYF.